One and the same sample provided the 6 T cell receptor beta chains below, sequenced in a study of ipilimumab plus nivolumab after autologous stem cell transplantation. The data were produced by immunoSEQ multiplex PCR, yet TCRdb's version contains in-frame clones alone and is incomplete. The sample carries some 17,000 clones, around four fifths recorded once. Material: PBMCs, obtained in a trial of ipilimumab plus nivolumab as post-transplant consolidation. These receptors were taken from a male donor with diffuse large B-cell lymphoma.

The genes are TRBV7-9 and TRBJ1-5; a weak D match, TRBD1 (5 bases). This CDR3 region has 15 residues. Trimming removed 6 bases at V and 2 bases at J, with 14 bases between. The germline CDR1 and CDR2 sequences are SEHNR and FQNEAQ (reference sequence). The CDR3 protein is CASSFGEGGNQPQHF. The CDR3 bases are TGTGCCAGCAGTTTCGGGGAAGGGGGCAATCAGCCCCAGCATTTT.

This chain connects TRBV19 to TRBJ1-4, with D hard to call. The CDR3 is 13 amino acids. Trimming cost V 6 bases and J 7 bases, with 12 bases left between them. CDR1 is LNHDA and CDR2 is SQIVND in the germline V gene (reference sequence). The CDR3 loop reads CASRSSGVEKLFF. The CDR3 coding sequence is TGTGCCAGTAGGAGCAGCGGGGTTGAAAAACTGTTTTTT.

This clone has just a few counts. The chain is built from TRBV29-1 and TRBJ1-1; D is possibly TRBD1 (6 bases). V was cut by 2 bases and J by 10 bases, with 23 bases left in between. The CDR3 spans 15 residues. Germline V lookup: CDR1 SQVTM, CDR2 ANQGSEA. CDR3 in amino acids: CSVEKGGAGGGAAFF. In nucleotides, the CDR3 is TGCAGCGTTGAAAAAGGGGGGGCAGGCGGCGGCGCAGCTTTCTTT.

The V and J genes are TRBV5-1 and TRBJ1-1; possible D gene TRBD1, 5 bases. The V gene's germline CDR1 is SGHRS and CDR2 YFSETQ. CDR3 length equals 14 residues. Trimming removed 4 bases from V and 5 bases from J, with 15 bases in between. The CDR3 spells CASSPPSGGTEAFF. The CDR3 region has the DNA TGCGCCAGCAGCCCCCCTTCGGGGGGAACTGAAGCTTTCTTT.

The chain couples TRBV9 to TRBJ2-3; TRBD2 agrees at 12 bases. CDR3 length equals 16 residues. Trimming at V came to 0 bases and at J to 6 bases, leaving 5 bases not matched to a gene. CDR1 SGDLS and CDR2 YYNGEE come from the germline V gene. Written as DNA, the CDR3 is TGTGCCAGCAGCGTAGGACTAGCGGGGGCGGGCGATACGCAGTATTTT. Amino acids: CASSVGLAGAGDTQYF.

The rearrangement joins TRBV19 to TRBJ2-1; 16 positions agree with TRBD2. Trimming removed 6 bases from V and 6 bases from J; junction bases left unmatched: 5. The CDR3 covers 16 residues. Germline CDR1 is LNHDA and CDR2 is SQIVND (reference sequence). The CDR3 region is CASRSGTSGGGNEQFF. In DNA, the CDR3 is TGTGCCAGTAGAAGCGGGACTAGCGGGGGGGGCAATGAGCAGTTCTTC. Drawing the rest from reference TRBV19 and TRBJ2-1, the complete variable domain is DGGITQSPKYLFRKEGQNVTLSCEQNLNHDAMYWYRQDPGQGLRLIYYSQIVNDFQKGDIAEGYSVSREKKESFPLTVTSAQKNPTAFYLCASRSGTSGGGNEQFFGPGTRLTVL.